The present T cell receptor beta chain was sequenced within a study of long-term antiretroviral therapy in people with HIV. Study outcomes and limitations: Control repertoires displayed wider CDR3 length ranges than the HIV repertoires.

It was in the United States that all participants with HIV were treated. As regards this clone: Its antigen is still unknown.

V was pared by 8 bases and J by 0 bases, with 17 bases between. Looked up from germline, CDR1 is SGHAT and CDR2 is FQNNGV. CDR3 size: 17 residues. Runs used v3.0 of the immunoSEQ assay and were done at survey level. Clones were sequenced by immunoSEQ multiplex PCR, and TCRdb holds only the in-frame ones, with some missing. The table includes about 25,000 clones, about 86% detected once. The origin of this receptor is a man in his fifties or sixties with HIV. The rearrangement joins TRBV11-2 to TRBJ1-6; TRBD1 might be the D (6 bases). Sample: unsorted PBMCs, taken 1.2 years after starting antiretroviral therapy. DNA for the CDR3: TGTGCCAGCTCGAGCAGGGGAGTTAGCTCCTATAATTCACCCCTCCACTTT. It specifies CASSSRGVSSYNSPLHF.